The next 22 T cell receptor beta chains were all read from a single sample in a study of blood T cell repertoires in COVID-19 (dated by TCRdb to between 2020 and 2021). Library creation used the immunoSEQ multiplex PCR assay. TCRdb's version of the immuneACCESS table is confined to in-frame rearrangements and falls short of the full clone set. An unresolved V gene accounts for under half of the shortfall where checked; the remainder is of unknown origin. For this sample the table gives roughly 80,000 clones, of which 65% to 85% were detected only once. Approximately 5.8% of the sample belongs to the ten largest clones. The sample consisted of peripheral blood. These receptors were obtained from a man between 60 and 75 years old with active or convalescent COVID-19.

This clone was counted once. V gene TRBV7-2 combines with J gene TRBJ1-1, with D tentatively TRBD1 (5 bases). Germline CDR1 reads SGHTA; CDR2 reads FQGNSA. Trimming removed 5 bases at V and 1 base at J, with 11 bases between. The CDR3 is made up of 14 amino acids. The CDR3 nucleotides are TGTGCCAGCAGCACCGACGGGGGGAACACTGAAGCTTTCTTT. Amino acid sequence: CASSTDGGNTEAFF.

The chain couples TRBV7-2 to TRBJ1-6, with TRBD1 identical over 9 bases. Germline assignment: CDR1 SGHTA and CDR2 FQGNSA. V lost 0 bases to trimming and J lost 4 bases; unmatched junction nucleotides: 4. This CDR3 spans 17 amino acids. The CDR3 DNA reads as TGTGCCAGCAGCTTAGCGGACAGGGGAAATTATAATTCACCCCTCCACTTT. This codes for CASSLADRGNYNSPLHF.

This sequence joins TRBV29-1 and TRBJ2-3; 7 bases fit TRBD1. J gave up 0 bases and V 0 bases, and 3 bases lay outside the gene matches. Germline CDR1 and CDR2: SQVTM and ANQGSEA. The CDR3 has 15 residues. CDR3 region: CSVEEGTASTDTQYF. CDR3 nucleotide sequence: TGCAGCGTTGAAGAGGGGACAGCTAGCACAGATACGCAGTATTTT.

The CDR3, as DNA: TGTGCCAGCAGGGAGACAGACTATGGCTACACCTTC. It is translated as CASRETDYGYTF. The chain recombines TRBV6-5 with TRBJ1-2; possible D gene TRBD1, 5 bases. V dropped 6 bases and J dropped 3 bases, with 8 bases sitting between them. From germline, CDR1 is MNHEY and CDR2 SVGAGI. The CDR3 is 12 amino acids.

The J gene is TRBJ2-4, the V gene TRBV2; 7 nucleotides line up with TRBD2. Germline V gene lookup returns CDR1 SNHLY and CDR2 FYNNEI. There are 14 residues in the CDR3. Unmatched junction bases numbered 4, after V lost 7 bases and J lost 1 base. DNA for the CDR3: TGTGCCAGCAACACCGGGGGGGCCAAAAACATTCAGTACTTC. This sequence encodes CASNTGGAKNIQYF.

The CDR3 loop reads CASSLALESYEQYF. CDR3 DNA sequence: TGCGCCAGCAGCTTGGCACTAGAATCCTACGAGCAGTACTTC. The chain has TRBV5-1 and TRBJ2-7; D is possibly TRBD2 (5 bases). The V gene lost 0 bases and the J gene lost 1 base, with 8 bases spanning the gap. This CDR3 has 14 amino acids. Germline V CDR1 and CDR2: SGHRS, YFSETQ.

The rearrangement joins TRBV6-6 to TRBJ1-2; the match to TRBD1 covers 11 bases. This CDR3 is built from 14 residues. V shed 5 bases, J shed 7 bases, and the junction held 6 bases outside the gene matches. Germline lookup yields CDR1 MNHNY and CDR2 SVGAGI (reference sequence). CDR3 in DNA: TGTGCCAGCAGTCAAGGACAGGGGGCGGGTGGCTACACCTTC. This encodes CASSQGQGAGGYTF.

The gene calls are TRBV6-6 and TRBJ2-2; 14 bases align to TRBD2. J gave up 0 bases and V 5 bases, and 8 bases lay outside the gene matches. The length of the CDR3 is 19 residues. Germline V CDR1 and CDR2: MNHNY, SVGAGI (reference sequence). The CDR3 nucleotides read TGTGCCAGCAGTCTTTGGACTAGCGGGGGGCATGCGAACACCGGGGAGCTGTTTTTT. Protein product: CASSLWTSGGHANTGELFF.

The chain is built from TRBV6-1 and TRBJ1-5; D unresolved. CDR1 MNHNS and CDR2 SASEGT come from the germline V gene. V lost 4 bases to trimming and J lost 0 bases, with 16 bases between them. The CDR3 is made up of 17 amino acids. CDR3 sequence reads: CASSGIVGGSSNQPQHF. The CDR3 DNA is TGTGCCAGCAGTGGGATAGTAGGTGGGAGTAGCAATCAGCCCCAGCATTTT.

Many counts were recorded for this clone. The chain uses TRBV15 and TRBJ1-1, with D maybe TRBD1 (5 bases). The CDR3 sequence is 14 residues long. Looked up from germline, CDR1 is LNHNV and CDR2 is YYDKDF (reference sequence). V lost 7 bases, J lost 3 bases, and 15 bases lay in between. The CDR3 nucleotides read TGTGCCACCACCCCCGGGGGTAGGTACACTGAAGCTTTCTTT. Its protein product is CATTPGGRYTEAFF.

The chain employs TRBV6-5 and TRBJ2-5, with 10 bases that match TRBD2. J was trimmed by 5 bases and V by 5 bases; bases with no gene match: 8. The CDR3 has 15 amino acids. Germline assignment: CDR1 MNHEY and CDR2 SVGAGI. CDR3 sequence reads: CASSPSGGGGETQYF. CDR3 nucleotide sequence: TGTGCCAGCAGTCCTAGCGGGGGCGGGGGGGAGACCCAGTACTTC.

This rearrangement joins TRBV15 to TRBJ2-7; TRBD2 aligns across 9 bases. The CDR3 length is 16 residues. Germline V lookup: CDR1 LNHNV, CDR2 YYDKDF (reference sequence). V trimming: 1 base; J trimming: 4 bases; junction bases outside the gene matches: 8. DNA of the CDR3: TGTGCCACCAGCAGAGTCCTAGCGGGGAGATCATACGAGCAGTACTTC. Translated, it gives CATSRVLAGRSYEQYF.

The chain uses TRBV9 and TRBJ1-4; the D is unclear. CDR1 and CDR2 (germline): SGDLS, YYNGEE. There are 16 residues in the CDR3. V lost 3 bases, J lost 6 bases, and 18 bases lay in between. This CDR3 is CASSADPGRGDEKLFF. The CDR3 coding sequence is TGTGCCAGCAGCGCCGACCCGGGCCGGGGAGATGAAAAACTGTTTTTT.

The V call is TRBV19, the J call TRBJ2-5; 14 bases are a match to TRBD2. This CDR3 region has 18 residues. Germline CDR1 and CDR2: LNHDA and SQIVND (reference sequence). V dropped 3 bases and J dropped 2; count of bases not matched to a gene: 8. The CDR3 region has the DNA TGTGCCAGTAGTATGTGGACTAGCGGGGGGCCGCGGCAAGAGACCCAGTACTTC. This encodes CASSMWTSGGPRQETQYF. Drawing the rest from reference TRBV19 and TRBJ2-5, the complete variable domain is DGGITQSPKYLFRKEGQNVTLSCEQNLNHDAMYWYRQDPGQGLRLIYYSQIVNDFQKGDIAEGYSVSREKKESFPLTVTSAQKNPTAFYLCASSMWTSGGPRQETQYFGPGTRLLVL.

The chain combines TRBV3-1 (or the pseudogene TRBV3-2) with TRBJ2-2, with D maybe TRBD1 (6 bases). Germline V gene data show CDR1 as LGHDT and CDR2 as YNNKEL (reference sequence). Trimming shortened V by 5 bases and J by 4 bases, and 14 bases separated the two germline ends. CDR3 length equals 15 residues. The CDR3 spells CASSKSQGSTGELFF. CDR3 sequence (DNA): TGTGCCAGCAGCAAATCACAGGGATCCACCGGGGAGCTGTTTTTT.

The chain combines TRBV7-6 with TRBJ2-1, with 9 bases fitting TRBD2. This CDR3 comprises 17 residues. V lost 1 base and J lost 9; bases outside the gene matches: 13. Germline V gene lookup returns CDR1 SGHVS and CDR2 FNYEAQ. The CDR3 DNA reads TGTGCCAGCAGCTTAGAGGGGCTGGCGGGGGGGCCTGGTGAGCAGTTCTTC. It translates to CASSLEGLAGGPGEQFF. Drawing the rest from reference TRBV7-6 and TRBJ2-1, the complete variable domain is GAGVSQSPRYKVTKRGQDVALRCDPISGHVSLYWYRQALGQGPEFLTYFNYEAQQDKSGLPNDRFSAERPEGSISTLTIQRTEQRDSAMYRCASSLEGLAGGPGEQFFGPGTRLTVL.

V gene TRBV6-5 combines with J gene TRBJ2-5; 8 bases align to TRBD1. V dropped 5 bases and J dropped 5; count of bases not matched to a gene: 4. Germline CDR1 MNHEY, CDR2 SVGAGI. The CDR3 has 13 residues. CDR3 residues: CASSRQGLETQYF. In nucleotides, the CDR3 is TGTGCCAGCAGTCGACAGGGGCTGGAGACCCAGTACTTC.

The chain recombines TRBV15 with TRBJ2-1, with a possible D match to TRBD2 (7 bases). Germline CDR1 LNHNV, CDR2 YYDKDF (reference sequence). The CDR3 is 14 residues long. With 1 base removed from V and 9 bases from J, the gap between germline ends came to 13 bases. Here the CDR3 reads CATSRVGGVGEQFF. The CDR3 nucleotides read TGTGCCACCAGCAGAGTAGGGGGGGTCGGTGAGCAGTTCTTC.

The genes are TRBV29-1 and TRBJ2-1; D unresolved. Trimming took off 7 bases at V and 0 bases at J, with 13 bases between the two ends. The CDR3 has 14 residues. CDR1 and CDR2 (germline): SQVTM, ANQGSEA. In DNA, the CDR3 is TGCAGCGCACCACACCGGAGCTCCTACAATGAGCAGTTCTTC. Protein product: CSAPHRSSYNEQFF.

The gene calls are TRBV7-9 and TRBJ1-4; 7 bases match TRBD1. J gave up 3 bases and V 4 bases, and 5 bases lay outside the gene matches. In germline, CDR1 is SEHNR, CDR2 FQNEAQ (reference sequence). CDR3 length: 15 amino acids. The CDR3 sequence is CASSSWDRANEKLFF. The CDR3 DNA reads TGTGCCAGCAGCTCGTGGGACAGAGCTAATGAAAAACTGTTTTTT. Supplemented by reference TRBV7-9 and TRBJ1-4, the full variable domain reads DTGVSQNPRHKITKRGQNVTFRCDPISEHNRLYWYRQTLGQGPEFLTYFQNEAQLEKSRLLSDRFSAERPKGSFSTLEIQRTEQGDSAMYLCASSSWDRANEKLFFGSGTQLSVL.

This clone was counted a few times. The chain couples TRBV12-5 to TRBJ2-2, with 15 nucleotides matching TRBD2. Trimming removed 4 bases from V and 1 base from J; junction bases left unmatched: 4. The germline CDR1 and CDR2 sequences are LGHNT and FRNRAP. The CDR3 covers 18 residues. The CDR3 bases are TGTGCTAGTGGTTCCGGGACTAGCGGGGGGTGGAACACCGGGGAGCTGTTTTTT. It encodes CASGSGTSGGWNTGELFF.

The CDR3 DNA reads TGTGCCAGTAGTACCGGACAGGGGAGGTACGAGCAGTACTTC. Protein sequence: CASSTGQGRYEQYF. The chain couples TRBV19 to TRBJ2-7; TRBD1 agrees at 9 bases. CDR1 is LNHDA, CDR2 SQIVND, per germline (reference sequence). The CDR3 sequence is 14 residues long. The V and J ends lost 4 bases and 4 bases, in that order; junction bases with no gene match: 5.